These 2 T cell receptor beta chains came from one sample sequenced in a study of radiation and T cells in renal cell carcinoma. This table comes from immunoSEQ multiplex PCR, and its TCRdb copy is limited to in-frame clones, with some not included. The sample has some 120,000 clones; approximately 82% are singletons. Time point meaning: baseline pretreatment blood. The treatment: 15 Gy SBRT to primary tumor, nephrectomy 4 weeks later. Material: blood, obtained from a patient whose treatment included radiotherapy and nephrectomy. The receptors originated from a woman aged 55-69 years with renal cell carcinoma.

The V and J genes are TRBV19 and TRBJ2-7, with D possibly TRBD2 on 6 matching bases. Trimming took off 8 bases at V and 1 base at J, with 15 bases between the two ends. Per germline, CDR1 LNHDA and CDR2 SQIVND (reference sequence). This CDR3 has 14 residues. The CDR3 here is CASRARDWSYEQYF. CDR3 nucleotide sequence: TGTGCCAGTCGCGCGAGGGACTGGTCCTACGAGCAGTACTTC.

The chain couples TRBV28 to TRBJ2-5, with TRBD1 matching 11 bases. This CDR3 contains 14 residues. The ends lost 6 bases at V and 4 bases at J; junction bases unmatched: 4. Germline V gene sequence: CDR1 MDHEN, CDR2 SYDVKM. CDR3 coding DNA: TGTGCCAGCAGCGGGACAGGGGGGAGAGAGACCCAGTACTTC. It specifies CASSGTGGRETQYF.